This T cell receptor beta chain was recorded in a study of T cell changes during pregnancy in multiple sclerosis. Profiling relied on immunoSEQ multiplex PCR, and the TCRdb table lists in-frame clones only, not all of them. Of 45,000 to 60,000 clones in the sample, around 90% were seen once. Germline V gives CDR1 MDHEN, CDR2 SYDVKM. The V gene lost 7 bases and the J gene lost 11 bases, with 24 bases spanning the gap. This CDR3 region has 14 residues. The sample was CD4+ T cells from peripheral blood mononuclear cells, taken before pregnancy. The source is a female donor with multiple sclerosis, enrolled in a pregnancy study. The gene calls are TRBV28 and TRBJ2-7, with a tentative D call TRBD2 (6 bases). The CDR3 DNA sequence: TGTGCCAGCAAAAATCCGGGCTTGAGGGGCGGGGAGTACTTC. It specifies CASKNPGLRGGEYF.